Following are 32 T cell receptor beta chains from one sample sequenced in a study of technical replicates of blood from a handful of donors. Sequenced by immunoSEQ multiplex PCR; TCRdb stores in-frame clones only, minus some. The table has about 84,000 clones, 92% seen once. The source material was T cells isolated from PBMCs. The receptor source for this set is a human donor in good health.

In this sample, this clone turned up a few times. This rearrangement joins TRBV30 to TRBJ2-7; 8 bases match TRBD1. V lost 1 base, J lost 4 bases, and 6 bases stayed unmatched. The CDR3 contains 14 residues. Germline V CDR1 and CDR2: GTSNPN, SVGIG (reference sequence). CDR3 residues: CAWSEPRGQYEQYF. In nucleotides, the CDR3 is TGTGCCTGGAGTGAACCCAGGGGGCAGTACGAGCAGTACTTC.

The chain links TRBV19 to TRBJ2-7; 9 bases are shared with TRBD2. J was trimmed by 7 bases and V by 2 bases; bases with no gene match: 6. CDR3 length equals 14 residues. In germline, CDR1 is LNHDA, CDR2 SQIVND (reference sequence). CDR3 in amino acids: CASSIPSGIGEQYF. The CDR3 bases are TGTGCCAGTAGTATACCTAGCGGGATAGGGGAGCAGTACTTC. The whole variable domain, remainder taken from reference TRBV19 and TRBJ2-7, is DGGITQSPKYLFRKEGQNVTLSCEQNLNHDAMYWYRQDPGQGLRLIYYSQIVNDFQKGDIAEGYSVSREKKESFPLTVTSAQKNPTAFYLCASSIPSGIGEQYFGPGTRLTVT.

This clone was detected only once. The chain carries TRBV4-2 and TRBJ2-3; no firm D call. The germline CDR1 and CDR2 sequences are LGHNA and YNFKEQ. V lost 0 bases and J 10 bases, leaving 8 bases between the germline ends. The CDR3 consists of 12 residues. The CDR3 DNA sequence: TGTGCCAGCAGCCAAGAGCAAGAGGCGCAGTATTTT. Residues: CASSQEQEAQYF.

The chain uses TRBV11-3 and TRBJ2-1; 7 bases line up with TRBD1. The length of the CDR3 is 13 residues. With 5 bases clipped from V and 6 bases from J, the junction kept 4 bases outside the gene matches. Looked up from germline, CDR1 is SGHNT and CDR2 is YENEEA. The CDR3 bases are TGTGCCAGCAGCGAGGGGGCCCCCAATGAGCAGTTCTTC. Translation gives CASSEGAPNEQFF. The whole variable domain, filled in from reference TRBV11-3 and TRBJ2-1, reads EAGVVQSPRYKIIEKKQPVAFWCNPISGHNTLYWYLQNLGQGPELLIRYENEEAVDDSQLPKDRFSAERLKGVDSTLKIQPAELGDSAVYLCASSEGAPNEQFFGPGTRLTVL.

This chain uses TRBV18 with TRBJ2-7; 8 nucleotides align to TRBD1. The CDR3 has 14 residues. Germline loops: CDR1 KGHSH, CDR2 LQKENI. The V segment lost 2 bases and the J segment 2 bases; nucleotides outside the gene matches: 2. CDR3 nucleotide sequence: TGTGCCAGCTCACCATTGGACAGGGCCTACGAGCAGTACTTC. Translating it yields CASSPLDRAYEQYF.

This clone came up once. The genes are TRBV19 and TRBJ2-2; 9 nucleotides match TRBD1. Losses at the gene ends were 9 bases for V and 4 bases for J; bases not matched to a gene: 9. The length of the CDR3 is 15 residues. Looked up from germline, CDR1 is LNHDA and CDR2 is SQIVND (reference sequence). CDR3 amino acids: CARLQGAARTGELFF. The CDR3 coding sequence is TGTGCCAGGTTACAGGGGGCGGCCCGCACCGGGGAGCTGTTTTTT. Together with reference TRBV19 and TRBJ2-2, the CDR3 gives the full variable domain: DGGITQSPKYLFRKEGQNVTLSCEQNLNHDAMYWYRQDPGQGLRLIYYSQIVNDFQKGDIAEGYSVSREKKESFPLTVTSAQKNPTAFYLCARLQGAARTGELFFGEGSRLTVL.

The chain employs TRBV28 and TRBJ2-1; a weak D match, TRBD1 (5 bases). The CDR3 loop spans 13 amino acids. CDR1 is MDHEN and CDR2 is SYDVKM in the germline V gene. V shed 9 bases and J shed 8 bases, with 17 bases lying between them. The DNA of the CDR3 is TGTGCCAGTCTTATGCAGGGAATCGATGAGCAGTTCTTC. Its protein product is CASLMQGIDEQFF.

The chain couples TRBV9 to TRBJ2-2; the match to TRBD1 covers 8 bases. Losses at the gene ends were 3 bases for V and 2 bases for J; bases not matched to a gene: 6. This CDR3 spans 16 amino acids. Looked up from germline, CDR1 is SGDLS and CDR2 is YYNGEE. The CDR3 sequence is CASSDHDRGNTGELFF. The CDR3 DNA follows: TGTGCCAGCAGCGATCACGACAGGGGCAACACCGGGGAGCTGTTTTTT.

The rearrangement joins TRBV7-2 to TRBJ2-1, with 11 bases identical to TRBD1. The CDR3 runs to 16 residues. CDR1 is SGHTA, CDR2 FQGNSA, per germline. The V and J ends lost 9 bases and 6 bases, in that order; junction bases with no gene match: 13. CDR3 sequence (DNA): TGTGCCAGTCGCGTCACCGGGACAGGGGGGCGCAATGAGCAGTTCTTC. It specifies CASRVTGTGGRNEQFF.

The J gene is TRBJ1-1, the V gene TRBV19, with 10 bases that match TRBD1. The trim removed 3 bases at V and 5 bases at J, leaving 6 bases unmatched. The germline V gene has CDR1 LNHDA and CDR2 SQIVND (reference sequence). The CDR3 has 15 residues. CDR3 nucleotides: TGTGCCAGTAGTATTAAAGGACAGGGGGAAACTGAAGCTTTCTTT. Translation gives CASSIKGQGETEAFF.

The chain uses TRBV28 and TRBJ2-7; 10 bases fit TRBD2. CDR1 and CDR2 from the germline V gene are MDHEN and SYDVKM. Trimming removed 4 bases from V and 2 bases from J; junction bases left unmatched: 5. The CDR3 contains 15 residues. The CDR3 sequence is CASSSSGRAAYEQYF. In DNA form, the CDR3 reads TGTGCCAGCAGTTCAAGCGGGAGGGCCGCCTACGAGCAGTACTTC.

CDR3 protein: CASSVRTGGAQDNEQFF. The CDR3 DNA is TGCGCCAGCAGCGTACGGACAGGGGGCGCCCAAGACAATGAGCAGTTCTTC. V gene TRBV5-1 combines with J gene TRBJ2-1; TRBD1 agrees at 11 bases. Per germline, CDR1 SGHRS and CDR2 YFSETQ. V lost 4 bases and J lost 5; bases outside the gene matches: 11. This CDR3 is 17 amino acids long.

J is TRBJ2-1 and V is TRBV28, with D maybe TRBD1 (6 bases). The V gene lost 7 bases and the J gene lost 3 bases, with 16 bases spanning the gap. The CDR3 sequence is 15 residues long. Germline V CDR1 and CDR2: MDHEN, SYDVKM. In DNA, the CDR3 is TGTGCCAGCACCCTTACAGGGTTATTCTACAATGAGCAGTTCTTC. This encodes CASTLTGLFYNEQFF.

This clone was recorded a few times. V gene TRBV7-9 combines with J gene TRBJ2-3; D not certain. From germline, CDR1 is SEHNR and CDR2 FQNEAQ (reference sequence). V dropped 5 bases and J dropped 1 base, with 7 bases sitting between them. The CDR3 runs to 13 residues. CDR3 nucleotides: TGTGCCAGCAGCCAGAGCGGCACAGATACGCAGTATTTT. This codes for CASSQSGTDTQYF.

The J gene is TRBJ1-2, the V gene TRBV4-1, with 8 bases that match TRBD1. Germline trimming cut 6 bases from V and 2 bases from J; bases unmatched to any gene: 17. CDR3 length: 18 amino acids. In germline, CDR1 is MGHRA, CDR2 YSYEKL. The CDR3 DNA is TGCGCCAGCAGTTCCGAAGAAAGGACAGGGTTTCTCAACTATGGCTACACCTTC. Protein sequence: CASSSEERTGFLNYGYTF.

J is TRBJ2-2 and V is TRBV18, with 7 bases lining up with TRBD1. V shed 6 bases and J 11 bases; nucleotides not matched to a gene: 6. The CDR3 contains 12 residues. Germline CDR1 is KGHSH and CDR2 is LQKENI. The CDR3 DNA sequence: TGTGCCAGCTCTCGGGACAGAAAAGAGCTGTTTTTT. Protein sequence: CASSRDRKELFF.

The V gene is TRBV5-5, the J gene TRBJ2-2; no firm D call. Germline V lookup: CDR1 SGHKS, CDR2 YYEKEE (reference sequence). CDR3 length equals 15 residues. The ends were cut back, 4 bases at V and 2 bases at J, with 12 bases in the middle. Here the CDR3 reads CASSPSAVNTGELFF. The CDR3 nucleotides read TGTGCCAGCAGCCCCTCGGCGGTAAACACCGGGGAGCTGTTTTTT.

The chain combines TRBV5-1 with TRBJ1-6; 9 bases align to TRBD1. The ends lost 1 base at V and 5 bases at J; junction bases unmatched: 4. In germline, CDR1 is SGHRS, CDR2 YFSETQ. The CDR3 is 16 residues long. The chain's CDR3 is CASSLLDRGDNSPLHF. The CDR3 region has the DNA TGCGCCAGCAGCTTGTTGGACAGGGGCGATAATTCACCCCTCCACTTT.

The rearrangement joins TRBV6-5 to TRBJ2-1, with TRBD2 matching 8 bases. The CDR3 has 12 residues. CDR1 and CDR2 from the germline V gene are MNHEY and SVGAGI. The V and J ends lost 6 bases and 14 bases, in that order; junction bases with no gene match: 9. The DNA of the CDR3 is TGTGCCAGCAGCCTATCGGGGGGGAACGAGTTCTTC. Protein: CASSLSGGNEFF.

The chain combines TRBV7-9 with TRBJ2-6, with TRBD1 identical over 8 bases. Germline lookup yields CDR1 SEHNR and CDR2 FQNEAQ (reference sequence). With 7 bases clipped from V and 2 bases from J, the junction kept 1 base outside the gene matches. CDR3 length: 14 amino acids. The DNA for the CDR3 is TGTGCCAGCACAGGGGGCGCTGGGGCCAACGTCCTGACTTTC. This gives the protein CASTGGAGANVLTF.

The gene calls are TRBV18 and TRBJ2-5; 8 nucleotides agree with TRBD1. Germline values: CDR1 KGHSH, CDR2 LQKENI. The V and J ends lost 5 bases and 5 bases, in that order; junction bases with no gene match: 7. The CDR3 has 14 amino acids. The CDR3 nucleotides read TGTGCCAGCTCAACTTCCAGGGGGCGGGAGACCCAGTACTTC. It specifies CASSTSRGRETQYF.

The V gene is TRBV11-2, the J gene TRBJ2-1, with 9 bases matching TRBD2. The germline CDR1 and CDR2 sequences are SGHAT and FQNNGV. The CDR3 extends over 16 amino acids. After removal of 4 bases from V and 7 bases from J, the junction contained 11 bases not matched to a gene. The CDR3 bases are TGTGCCAGCAGCTCGAATAGCGGGAGAAGGTGGAATGAGCAGTTCTTC. Encoded protein: CASSSNSGRRWNEQFF.

This rearrangement joins TRBV25-1 to TRBJ2-3; D unresolved. The V gene's germline CDR1 is MGHDK and CDR2 SYGVNS. V shed 7 bases and J shed 2 bases, with 7 bases lying between them. This CDR3 region has 12 residues. The CDR3 nucleotides read TGTGCCAGCACGTCGTACACAGATACGCAGTATTTT. Amino acid sequence: CASTSYTDTQYF.

The chain couples TRBV10-2 to TRBJ1-5; no clear D. Germline CDR1 and CDR2: WSHSY and SAAADI. This CDR3 has 13 residues. V was shortened by 0 bases and J by 6 bases, with 6 bases between the two germline ends. CDR3 loop: CASSESESQPQHF. In DNA, the CDR3 is TGCGCCAGCAGTGAGTCGGAGAGTCAGCCCCAGCATTTT.

The rearrangement joins TRBV4-2 to TRBJ2-1; 11 nucleotides align to TRBD2. CDR1 and CDR2 from the germline V gene are LGHNA and YNFKEQ. The CDR3 runs to 20 residues. The J segment lost 8 bases and the V segment lost 7 bases, leaving 25 bases of the junction unmatched. CDR3 loop: CASNTPPSRSSGRAGYEQFF. As DNA, the CDR3 is TGTGCCAGCAACACCCCTCCTTCCCGTAGTAGCGGGAGGGCCGGCTATGAGCAGTTCTTC.

The V call is TRBV18, the J call TRBJ2-7; TRBD1 might be the D (8 bases). The V gene lost 4 bases and the J gene lost 2 bases, with 15 bases spanning the gap. The length of the CDR3 is 15 residues. CDR1 is KGHSH and CDR2 is LQKENI in the germline V gene. CDR3 in amino acids: CASSLNRGGTYEQYF. CDR3 DNA sequence: TGTGCCAGCTCACTTAACAGGGGGGGCACCTACGAGCAGTACTTC.

This clone was seen a single time. V usage is TRBV18 and J usage is TRBJ2-7, with 9 bases identical to TRBD1. Per germline, CDR1 KGHSH and CDR2 LQKENI. The junction had 2 bases not matched to a gene; V was cut back by 3 bases and J by 2 bases. The CDR3 spans 14 residues. The CDR3 nucleotides read TGTGCCAGCTCACCCCGGGACAGGGCCTACGAGCAGTACTTC. Amino acids: CASSPRDRAYEQYF.

The chain recombines TRBV5-1 with TRBJ2-1, with 7 bases that match TRBD2. Trimming at V came to 2 bases and at J to 4 bases, leaving 3 bases not matched to a gene. This CDR3 comprises 14 residues. Germline CDR1 reads SGHRS; CDR2 reads YFSETQ. This chain's CDR3 is CASSFLGGYNEQFF. CDR3 nucleotides: TGCGCCAGCAGCTTCCTCGGGGGGTACAATGAGCAGTTCTTC.

This sequence joins TRBV30 and TRBJ2-7; perhaps TRBD1 as D (6 bases). Trimming took 8 bases from V and 0 from J, leaving 20 bases between them. CDR3 length equals 15 residues. Germline values: CDR1 GTSNPN, CDR2 SVGIG (reference sequence). The CDR3 protein is CAVHGPGQPSYEQYF. DNA of the CDR3: TGTGCCGTCCATGGACCGGGACAACCCTCCTACGAGCAGTACTTC.

The rearrangement joins TRBV28 to TRBJ1-6, with D perhaps TRBD1 (5 bases). In germline, CDR1 is MDHEN, CDR2 SYDVKM. V lost 8 bases and J lost 2, with 10 bases in between. The CDR3 sequence is 14 residues long. CDR3 sequence (DNA): TGTGCCAGCCAGGGTTTGGCCTATAATTCACCCCTCCACTTT. Protein sequence: CASQGLAYNSPLHF. Complete variable domain (other parts from reference TRBV28 and TRBJ1-6): DVKVTQSSRYLVKRTGEKVFLECVQDMDHENMFWYRQDPGLGLRLIYFSYDVKMKEKGDIPEGYSVSREKKERFSLILESASTNQTSMYLCASQGLAYNSPLHFGNGTRLTVT.

The J gene is TRBJ1-1, the V gene TRBV11-3; 10 nucleotides align to TRBD1. This CDR3 is built from 14 residues. The germline CDR1 and CDR2 sequences are SGHNT and YENEEA. V lost 5 bases, J lost 5 bases, and 5 bases stayed unmatched. CDR3: CASSQDRGLTEAFF. The CDR3, as DNA: TGTGCCAGCAGCCAAGACAGGGGGCTTACTGAAGCTTTCTTT.

V gene TRBV30 combines with J gene TRBJ2-3, with TRBD2 as a possible D gene (6 bases). Germline CDR1 and CDR2: GTSNPN and SVGIG (reference sequence). The CDR3 spans 14 residues. Trimming took off 1 base at V and 1 base at J, with 9 bases between the two ends. Written as DNA, the CDR3 is TGTGCCTGGAGTGGGACGGGGGGCACAGATACGCAGTATTTT. Its translation: CAWSGTGGTDTQYF.